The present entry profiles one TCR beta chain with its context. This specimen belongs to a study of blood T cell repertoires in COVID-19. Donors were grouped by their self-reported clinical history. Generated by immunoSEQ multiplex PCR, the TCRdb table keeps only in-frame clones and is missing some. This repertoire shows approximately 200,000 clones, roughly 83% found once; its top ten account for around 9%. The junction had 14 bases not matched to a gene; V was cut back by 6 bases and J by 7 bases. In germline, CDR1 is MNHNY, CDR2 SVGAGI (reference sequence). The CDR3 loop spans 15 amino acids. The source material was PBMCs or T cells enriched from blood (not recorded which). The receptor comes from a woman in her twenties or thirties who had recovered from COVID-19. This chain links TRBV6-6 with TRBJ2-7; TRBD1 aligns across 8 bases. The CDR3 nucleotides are TGTGCCAGCAGCGATCAGGGGGCCCAATTCGGGGAGCAGTACTTC. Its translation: CASSDQGAQFGEQYF.